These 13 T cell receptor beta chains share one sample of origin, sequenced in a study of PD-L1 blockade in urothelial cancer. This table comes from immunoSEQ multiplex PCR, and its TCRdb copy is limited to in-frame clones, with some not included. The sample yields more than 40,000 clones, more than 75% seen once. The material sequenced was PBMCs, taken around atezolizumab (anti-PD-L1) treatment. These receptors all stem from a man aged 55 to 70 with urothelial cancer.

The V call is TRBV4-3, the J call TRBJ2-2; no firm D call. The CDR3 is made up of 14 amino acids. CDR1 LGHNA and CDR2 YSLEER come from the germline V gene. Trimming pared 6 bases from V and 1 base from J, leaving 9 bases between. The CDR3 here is CASSRQRNTGELFF. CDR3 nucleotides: TGCGCCAGCAGTCGTCAGCGGAACACCGGGGAGCTGTTTTTT.

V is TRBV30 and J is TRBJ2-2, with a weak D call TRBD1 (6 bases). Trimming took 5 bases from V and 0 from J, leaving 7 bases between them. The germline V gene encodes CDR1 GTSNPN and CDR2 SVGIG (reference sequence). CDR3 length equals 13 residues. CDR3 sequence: CAWGQTNTGELFF. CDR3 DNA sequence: TGTGCCTGGGGACAGACGAACACCGGGGAGCTGTTTTTT.

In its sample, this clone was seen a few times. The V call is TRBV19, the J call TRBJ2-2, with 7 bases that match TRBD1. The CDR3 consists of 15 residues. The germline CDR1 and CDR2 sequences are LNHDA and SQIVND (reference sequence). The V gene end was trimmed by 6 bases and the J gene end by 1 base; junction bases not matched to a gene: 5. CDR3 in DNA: TGTGCCAGTAGGAGGGACAGCCGGAACACCGGGGAGCTGTTTTTT. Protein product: CASRRDSRNTGELFF.

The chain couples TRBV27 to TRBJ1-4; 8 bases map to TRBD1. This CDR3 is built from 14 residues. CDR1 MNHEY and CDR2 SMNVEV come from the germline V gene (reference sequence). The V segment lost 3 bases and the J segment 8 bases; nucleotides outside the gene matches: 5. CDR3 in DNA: TGTGCCAGCAGTTTGACAGGGGAGGGAGAAAAACTGTTTTTT. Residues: CASSLTGEGEKLFF.

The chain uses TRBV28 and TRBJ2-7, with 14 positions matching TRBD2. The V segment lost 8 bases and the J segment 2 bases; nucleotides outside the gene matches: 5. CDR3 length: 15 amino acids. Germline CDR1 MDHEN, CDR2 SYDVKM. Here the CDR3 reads CASQGLAGAPYEQYF. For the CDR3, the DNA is TGTGCCAGCCAGGGACTAGCGGGAGCCCCCTACGAGCAGTACTTC.

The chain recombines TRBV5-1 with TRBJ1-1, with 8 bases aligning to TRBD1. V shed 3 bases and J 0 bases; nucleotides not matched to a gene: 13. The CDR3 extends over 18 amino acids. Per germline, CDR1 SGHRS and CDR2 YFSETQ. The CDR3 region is CASSYEGGQGWMNTEAFF. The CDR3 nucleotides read TGCGCCAGCAGCTACGAGGGAGGACAGGGATGGATGAACACTGAAGCTTTCTTT.

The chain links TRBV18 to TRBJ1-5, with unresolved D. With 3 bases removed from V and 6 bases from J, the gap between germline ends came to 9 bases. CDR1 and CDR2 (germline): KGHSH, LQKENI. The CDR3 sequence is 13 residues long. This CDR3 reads CASSPSEGQPQHF. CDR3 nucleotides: TGTGCCAGCTCACCTTCCGAGGGTCAGCCCCAGCATTTT.

This chain's CDR3 is CASSLLGQGYNEQFF. Written as DNA, the CDR3 is TGTGCCAGCAGCTTGCTGGGACAGGGATACAATGAGCAGTTCTTC. The chain is built from TRBV11-1 and TRBJ2-1; 9 bases align to TRBD1. V lost 3 bases, J lost 4 bases, and 4 bases stayed unmatched. This CDR3 is 15 amino acids long. Germline V gives CDR1 SGHAT, CDR2 FQDESV (reference sequence).

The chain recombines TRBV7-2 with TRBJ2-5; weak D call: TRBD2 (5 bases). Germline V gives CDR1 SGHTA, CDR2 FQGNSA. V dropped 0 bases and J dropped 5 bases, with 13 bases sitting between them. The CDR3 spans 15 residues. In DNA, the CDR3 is TGTGCCAGCAGCTTAGCGCGTCAGAGCGGTGAGACCCAGTACTTC. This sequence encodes CASSLARQSGETQYF. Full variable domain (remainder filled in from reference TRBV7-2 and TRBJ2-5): GAGVSQSPSNKVTEKGKDVELRCDPISGHTALYWYRQSLGQGLEFLIYFQGNSAPDKSGLPSDRFSAERTGGSVSTLTIQRTQQEDSAVYLCASSLARQSGETQYFGPGTRLLVL.

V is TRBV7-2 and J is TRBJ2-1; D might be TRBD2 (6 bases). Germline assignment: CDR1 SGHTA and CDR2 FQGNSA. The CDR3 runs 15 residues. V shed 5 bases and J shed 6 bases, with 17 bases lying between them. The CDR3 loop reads CASSDRLGGVNEQFF. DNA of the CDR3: TGTGCCAGCAGCGACCGACTAGGAGGGGTCAATGAGCAGTTCTTC.

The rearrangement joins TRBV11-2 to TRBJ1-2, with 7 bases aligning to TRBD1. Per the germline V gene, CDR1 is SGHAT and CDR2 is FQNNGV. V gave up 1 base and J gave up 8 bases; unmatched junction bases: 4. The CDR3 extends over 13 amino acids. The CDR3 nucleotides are TGTGCCAGCAGCTTAGCGGGACAGTTCGGCTACACCTTC. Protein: CASSLAGQFGYTF.

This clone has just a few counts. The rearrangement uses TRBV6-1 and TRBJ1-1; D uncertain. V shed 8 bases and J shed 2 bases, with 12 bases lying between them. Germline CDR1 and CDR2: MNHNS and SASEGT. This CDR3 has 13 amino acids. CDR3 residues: CASVSGGNTEAFF. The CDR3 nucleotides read TGTGCCAGCGTCTCGGGAGGTAACACTGAAGCTTTCTTT.

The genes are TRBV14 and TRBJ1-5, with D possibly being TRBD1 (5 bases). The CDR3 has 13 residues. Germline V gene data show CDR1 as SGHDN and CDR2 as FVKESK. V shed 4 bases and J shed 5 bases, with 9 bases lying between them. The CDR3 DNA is TGTGCCAGCAGCCCAGGGTACGATCAGCCCCAGCATTTT. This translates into CASSPGYDQPQHF.